The TCR beta chain under discussion was sequenced for a study of shared clonotypes between healthy human individuals. Broader study findings: Represented genetic and exposure-history diversity was restricted by having few donors.

The sample holds one count of this clone. The antigen is not known. The authors distributed each subset's genomic DNA evenly over several immunoSEQ plates. Template for every sorted-subset replicate PCR totaled around 200 ng DNA, roughly 30,000 T cell genomes. Sequenced by immunoSEQ multiplex PCR; TCRdb stores in-frame clones only, minus some. The table includes a few million clones, roughly nine tenths detected once. This CDR3 region has 13 residues. In germline, CDR1 is MNHEY, CDR2 SMNVEV (reference sequence). Trimming cost V 6 bases and J 9 bases, with 12 bases left between them. This sequence joins TRBV27 and TRBJ1-6; no clear D gene. This TCR was recovered from a man aged 18 to 30 in good health. The sequenced material came from naive CD4+ T cells sorted from blood. The subset was: CD45RA+ positively selected. DNA for the CDR3: TGTGCCAGCAGCCGCACCCTTCTTTCACCCCTCCACTTT. Its translation: CASSRTLLSPLHF.